The clone carrying this T cell receptor beta chain was found a few times. Time point meaning: newly diagnosed GD, antithyroid drugs for less than 3 months. PBMCs were the source of the RNA used for TCR sequencing. The CDR3 has 16 residues. V was clipped by 1 base and J by 7 bases, with 14 bases between them. The germline V gene encodes CDR1 SGHDN and CDR2 FVKESK. Libraries of TCR beta came from iRepertoire HTBI primers plus Arm-PCR of CDR3 regions. TCRdb analysed the multiplex PCR reads with MiXCR anew, one entry per CDR3 protein. The sample carries 400,000 to 500,000 distinct CDR3 sequences, roughly 15% recorded once. The data are from a study of regulatory T cells in long-lasting Graves disease. These data also featured in a second study, about T cells in Graves' hyperthyroidism and ophthalmopathy.

This receptor was taken from a woman in her 30s with Graves disease. The source was peripheral blood mononuclear cells (PBMCs), collected at new diagnosis, from a patient treated with antithyroid drugs. V usage is TRBV14 and J usage is TRBJ1-6; D is unclear. This CDR3 reads CASSQAGRPGNSPLHF. The CDR3 DNA sequence: TGTGCCAGCAGCCAAGCCGGGAGACCTGGGAATTCACCCCTCCACTTT. Based on the CDR3 plus reference TRBV14 and TRBJ1-6, the full variable domain is EAGVTQFPSHSVIEKGQTVTLRCDPISGHDNLYWYRRVMGKEIKFLLHFVKESKQDESGMPNNRFLAERTGGTYSTLKVQPAELEDSGVYFCASSQAGRPGNSPLHFGNGTRLTVT.